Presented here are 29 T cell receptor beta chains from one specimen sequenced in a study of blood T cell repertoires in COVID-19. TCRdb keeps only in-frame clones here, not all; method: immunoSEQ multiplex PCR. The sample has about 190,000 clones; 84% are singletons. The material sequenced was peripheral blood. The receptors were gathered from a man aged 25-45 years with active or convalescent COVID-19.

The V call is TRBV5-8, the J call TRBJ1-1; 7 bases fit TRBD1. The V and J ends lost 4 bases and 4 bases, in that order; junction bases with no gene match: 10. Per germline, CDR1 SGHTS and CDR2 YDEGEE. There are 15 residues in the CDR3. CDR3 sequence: CASSTPRQGSTEAFF. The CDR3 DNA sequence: TGTGCCAGCAGCACCCCTCGACAGGGCAGCACTGAAGCTTTCTTT.

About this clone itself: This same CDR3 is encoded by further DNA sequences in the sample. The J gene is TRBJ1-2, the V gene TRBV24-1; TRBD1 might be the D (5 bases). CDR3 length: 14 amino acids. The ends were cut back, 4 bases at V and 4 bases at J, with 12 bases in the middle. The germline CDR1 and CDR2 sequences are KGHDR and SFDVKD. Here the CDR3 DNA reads TGTGCCACCAGTGACCCTGACAGATCCTATGGCTACACCTTC. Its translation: CATSDPDRSYGYTF.

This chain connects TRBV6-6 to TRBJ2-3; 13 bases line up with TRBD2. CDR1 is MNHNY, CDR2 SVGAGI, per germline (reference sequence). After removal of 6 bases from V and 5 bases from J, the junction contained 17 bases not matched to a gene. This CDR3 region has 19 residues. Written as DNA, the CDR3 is TGTGCCAGCAGCTATGGGACTAGCGGGGCGGGGCGGTCCGTAGATACGCAGTATTTT. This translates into CASSYGTSGAGRSVDTQYF.

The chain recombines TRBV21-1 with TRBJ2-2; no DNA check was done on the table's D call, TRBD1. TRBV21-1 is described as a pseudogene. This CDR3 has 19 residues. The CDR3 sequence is CASRGREGSGQGGTGELFF. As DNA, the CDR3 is TGTGCCAGCAGAGGGAGGGAAGGATCGGGACAGGGCGGCACCGGGGAGCTGTTTTTT.

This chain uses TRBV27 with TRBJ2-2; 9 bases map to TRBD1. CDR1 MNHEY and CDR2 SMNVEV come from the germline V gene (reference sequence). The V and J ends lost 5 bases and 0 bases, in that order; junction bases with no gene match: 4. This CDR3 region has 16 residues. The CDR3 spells CASSPRTGANTGELFF. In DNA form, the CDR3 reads TGTGCCAGCAGTCCTCGGACAGGGGCGAACACCGGGGAGCTGTTTTTT.

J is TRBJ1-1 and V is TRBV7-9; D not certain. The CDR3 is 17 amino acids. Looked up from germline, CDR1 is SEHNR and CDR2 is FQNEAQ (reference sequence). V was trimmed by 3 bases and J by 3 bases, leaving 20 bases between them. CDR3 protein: CASSFKKISKRDTEAFF. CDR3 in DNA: TGTGCCAGCAGCTTCAAAAAAATCAGTAAGAGGGACACTGAAGCTTTCTTT.

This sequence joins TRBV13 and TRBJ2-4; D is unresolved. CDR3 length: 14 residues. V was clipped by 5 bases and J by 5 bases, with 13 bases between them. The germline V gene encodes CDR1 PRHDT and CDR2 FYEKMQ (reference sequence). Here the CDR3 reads CASSPGIAQNIQYF. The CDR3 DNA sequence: TGTGCCAGCAGCCCAGGAATTGCCCAAAACATTCAGTACTTC.

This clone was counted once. DNA for the CDR3: TGCGCCAGCAGCTTGTACGGGGGAACTGGAAACACCATATATTTT. Protein product: CASSLYGGTGNTIYF. V usage is TRBV5-1 and J usage is TRBJ1-3; D is possibly TRBD1 (5 bases). Germline CDR1 is SGHRS and CDR2 is YFSETQ. V was shortened by 1 base and J by 2 bases, with 10 bases between the two germline ends. The CDR3 length is 15 residues.

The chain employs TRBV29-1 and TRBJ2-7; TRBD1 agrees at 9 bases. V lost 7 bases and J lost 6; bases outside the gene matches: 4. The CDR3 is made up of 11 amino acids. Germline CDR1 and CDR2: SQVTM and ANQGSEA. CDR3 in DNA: TGCAGCGGCTCGGACAGGGGCGAGCAGTACTTC. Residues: CSGSDRGEQYF.

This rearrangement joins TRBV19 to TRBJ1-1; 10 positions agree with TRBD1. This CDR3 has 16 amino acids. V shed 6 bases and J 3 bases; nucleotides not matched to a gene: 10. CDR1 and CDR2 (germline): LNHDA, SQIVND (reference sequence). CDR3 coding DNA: TGTGCCAGTAGGATCCGGGACAGGGGAGGGGACACTGAAGCTTTCTTT. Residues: CASRIRDRGGDTEAFF. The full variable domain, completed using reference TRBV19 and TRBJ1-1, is DGGITQSPKYLFRKEGQNVTLSCEQNLNHDAMYWYRQDPGQGLRLIYYSQIVNDFQKGDIAEGYSVSREKKESFPLTVTSAQKNPTAFYLCASRIRDRGGDTEAFFGQGTRLTVV.

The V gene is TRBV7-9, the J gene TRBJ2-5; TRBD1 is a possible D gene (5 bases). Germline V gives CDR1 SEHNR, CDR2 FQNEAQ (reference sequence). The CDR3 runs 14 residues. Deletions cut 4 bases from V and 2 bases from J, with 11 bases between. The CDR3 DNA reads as TGTGCCAGCAGCTGGAAGGGGCTTCAAGAGACCCAGTACTTC. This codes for CASSWKGLQETQYF.

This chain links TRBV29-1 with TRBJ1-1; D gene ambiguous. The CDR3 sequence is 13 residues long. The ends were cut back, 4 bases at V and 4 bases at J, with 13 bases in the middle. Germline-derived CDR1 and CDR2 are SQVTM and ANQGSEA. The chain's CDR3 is CSVGPGIGTEAFF. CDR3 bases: TGCAGCGTTGGGCCGGGGATAGGCACTGAAGCTTTCTTT.

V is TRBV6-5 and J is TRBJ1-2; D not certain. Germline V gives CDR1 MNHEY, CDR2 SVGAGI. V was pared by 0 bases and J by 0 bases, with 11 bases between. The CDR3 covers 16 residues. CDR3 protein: CASSYSIPRANYGYTF. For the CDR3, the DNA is TGTGCCAGCAGTTACTCGATACCGCGAGCTAACTATGGCTACACCTTC.

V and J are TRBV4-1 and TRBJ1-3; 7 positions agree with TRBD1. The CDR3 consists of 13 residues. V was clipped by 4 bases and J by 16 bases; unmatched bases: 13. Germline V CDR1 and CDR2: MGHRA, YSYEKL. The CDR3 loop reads CASSLERGQPSYF. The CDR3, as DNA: TGCGCCAGCAGCCTAGAGAGGGGACAGCCCTCTTATTTT.

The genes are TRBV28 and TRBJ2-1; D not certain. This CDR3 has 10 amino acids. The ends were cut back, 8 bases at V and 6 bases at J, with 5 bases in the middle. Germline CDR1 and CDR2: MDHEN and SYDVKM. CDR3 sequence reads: CASWLNEQFF. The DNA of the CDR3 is TGTGCCAGCTGGCTCAATGAGCAGTTCTTC.

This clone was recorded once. The CDR3 nucleotides are TGTGCCAGCAGCTTGCCGTCCGGGGTTCGGACTGAAGCTTTCTTT. This translates into CASSLPSGVRTEAFF. The rearrangement links TRBV5-6 to TRBJ1-1; D remains ambiguous. This CDR3 region has 15 residues. Trimming took 1 base from V and 5 from J, leaving 15 bases between them. CDR1 is SGHDT and CDR2 is YYEEEE in the germline V gene.

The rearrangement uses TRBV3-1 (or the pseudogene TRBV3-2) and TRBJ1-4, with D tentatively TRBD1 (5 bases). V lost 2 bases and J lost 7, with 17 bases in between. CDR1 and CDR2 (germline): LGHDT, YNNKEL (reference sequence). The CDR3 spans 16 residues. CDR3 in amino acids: CASSQLGGSHLEKLFF. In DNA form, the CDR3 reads TGTGCCAGCAGCCAACTCGGGGGGAGTCACCTTGAAAAACTGTTTTTT.

CDR3 region: CASSSFLATETQYF. Here the CDR3 DNA reads TGTGCCAGCAGCTCGTTTCTAGCGACCGAGACCCAGTACTTC. V is TRBV5-5 and J is TRBJ2-5; weak D call: TRBD2 (6 bases). This CDR3 region has 14 residues. Per the germline V gene, CDR1 is SGHKS and CDR2 is YYEKEE (reference sequence). V lost 3 bases to trimming and J lost 5 bases, with 14 bases between them. Looking up the rest from reference TRBV5-5 and TRBJ2-5 gives the full variable domain: DAGVTQSPTHLIKTRGQQVTLRCSPISGHKSVSWYQQVLGQGPQFIFQYYEKEERGRGNFPDRFSARQFPNYSSELNVNALLLGDSALYLCASSSFLATETQYFGPGTRLLVL.

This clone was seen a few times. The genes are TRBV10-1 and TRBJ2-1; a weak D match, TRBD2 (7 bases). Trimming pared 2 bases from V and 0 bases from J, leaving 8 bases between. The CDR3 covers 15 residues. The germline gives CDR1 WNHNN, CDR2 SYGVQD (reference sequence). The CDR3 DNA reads TGCGCCAGCAGTGAGGGGGGGGCCTCCTACAATGAGCAGTTCTTC. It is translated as CASSEGGASYNEQFF.

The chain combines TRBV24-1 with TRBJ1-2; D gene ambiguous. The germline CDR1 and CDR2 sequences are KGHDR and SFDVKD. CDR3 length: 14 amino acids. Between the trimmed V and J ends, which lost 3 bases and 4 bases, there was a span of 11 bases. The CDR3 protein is CATSDGVGSYGYTF. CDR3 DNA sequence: TGTGCCACCAGTGATGGGGTAGGGAGCTATGGCTACACCTTC.

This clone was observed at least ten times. CDR3 nucleotide sequence: TGTGCCAGCGGAGACGGGGATTCACCCCTCCACTTT. It translates to CASGDGDSPLHF. This chain connects TRBV18 to TRBJ1-6; D unclear. Germline V CDR1 and CDR2: KGHSH, LQKENI. V lost 8 bases and J lost 8, with 10 bases in between. The CDR3 covers 12 residues.

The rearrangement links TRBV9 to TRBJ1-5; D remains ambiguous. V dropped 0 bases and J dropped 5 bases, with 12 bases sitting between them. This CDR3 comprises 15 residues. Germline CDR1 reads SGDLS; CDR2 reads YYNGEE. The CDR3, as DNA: TGTGCCAGCAGCGTAGCCGGCGAACAGTATCAGCCCCAGCATTTT. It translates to CASSVAGEQYQPQHF. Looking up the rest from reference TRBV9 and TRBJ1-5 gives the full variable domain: DSGVTQTPKHLITATGQRVTLRCSPRSGDLSVYWYQQSLDQGLQFLIQYYNGEERAKGNILERFSAQQFPDLHSELNLSSLELGDSALYFCASSVAGEQYQPQHFGDGTRLSIL.

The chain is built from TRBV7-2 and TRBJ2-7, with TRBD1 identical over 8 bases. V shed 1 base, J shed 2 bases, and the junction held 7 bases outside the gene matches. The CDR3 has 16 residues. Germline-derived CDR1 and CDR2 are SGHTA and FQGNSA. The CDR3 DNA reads TGTGCCAGCAGCTTAGACAGGGGGGAGAGCCCCTACGAGCAGTACTTC. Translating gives CASSLDRGESPYEQYF.

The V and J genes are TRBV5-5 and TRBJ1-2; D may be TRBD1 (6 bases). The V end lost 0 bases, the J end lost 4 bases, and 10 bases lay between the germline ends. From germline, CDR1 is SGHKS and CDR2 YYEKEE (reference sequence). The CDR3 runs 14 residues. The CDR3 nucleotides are TGTGCCAGCAGCTTGGGGACAGAGATCTATGGCTACACCTTC. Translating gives CASSLGTEIYGYTF. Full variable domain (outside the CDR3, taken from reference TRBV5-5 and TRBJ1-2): DAGVTQSPTHLIKTRGQQVTLRCSPISGHKSVSWYQQVLGQGPQFIFQYYEKEERGRGNFPDRFSARQFPNYSSELNVNALLLGDSALYLCASSLGTEIYGYTFGSGTRLTVV.

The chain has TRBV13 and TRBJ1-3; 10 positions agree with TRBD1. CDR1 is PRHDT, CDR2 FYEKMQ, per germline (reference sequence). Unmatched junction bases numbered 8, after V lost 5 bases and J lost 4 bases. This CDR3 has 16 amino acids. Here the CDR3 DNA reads TGTGCCAGCAGCCACACCGGGACAGGGGTCGGAAACACCATATATTTT. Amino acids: CASSHTGTGVGNTIYF.

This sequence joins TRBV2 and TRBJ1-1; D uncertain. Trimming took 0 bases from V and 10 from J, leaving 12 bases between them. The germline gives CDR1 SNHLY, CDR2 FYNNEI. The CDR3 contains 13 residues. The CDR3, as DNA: TGTGCCAGCAGTGAAGCGGGAGCGACGGGAGCTTTCTTT. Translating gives CASSEAGATGAFF.

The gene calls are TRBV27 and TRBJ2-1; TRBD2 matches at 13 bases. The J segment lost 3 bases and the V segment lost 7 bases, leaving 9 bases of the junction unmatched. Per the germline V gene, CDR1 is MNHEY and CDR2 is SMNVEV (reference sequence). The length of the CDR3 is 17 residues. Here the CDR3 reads CASTLRTSGSRYNEQFF. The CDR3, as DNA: TGTGCCAGCACCCTCCGGACTAGCGGGAGTCGCTACAATGAGCAGTTCTTC.

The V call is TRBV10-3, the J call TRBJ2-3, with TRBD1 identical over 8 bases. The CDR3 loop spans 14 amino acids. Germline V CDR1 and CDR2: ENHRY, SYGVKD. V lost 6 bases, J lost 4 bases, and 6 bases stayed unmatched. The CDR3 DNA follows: TGTGCCATCAGGCAGGGGGCTGTTTCAGATACGCAGTATTTT. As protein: CAIRQGAVSDTQYF.

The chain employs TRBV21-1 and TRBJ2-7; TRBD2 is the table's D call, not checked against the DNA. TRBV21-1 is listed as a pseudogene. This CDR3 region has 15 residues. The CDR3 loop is CASSKGGGLYYEQYF. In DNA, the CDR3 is TGTGCCAGCAGCAAGGGAGGGGGACTGTACTACGAGCAGTACTTC.